Presented here are 20 T cell receptor beta chains from one specimen sequenced in a study of patients and donors after allogeneic stem cell transplantation. TCRdb analysed the RT-PCR reads with MiXCR anew, one entry per CDR3 protein. The top ten clones hold around 7.9% of a sample with 390,000 or so distinct CDR3 sequences, approximately 16% of them seen once. Input material: blood, either unsorted or a sorted T cell fraction (not recorded which). Source of these receptors: a human donor who was either an allogeneic HSCT recipient or a stem cell or donor lymphocyte infusion donor (not recorded which). It is not recorded whose cells these are; they may come from a transplant donor.

V is TRBV2 and J is TRBJ2-1, with TRBD2 matching over 11 bases. CDR1 is SNHLY, CDR2 FYNNEI, per germline. The CDR3 runs to 16 residues. V dropped 1 base and J dropped 7; count of bases not matched to a gene: 6. CDR3 amino acids: CASSEDALAGGNEQFF. In DNA form, the CDR3 reads TGTGCCAGCAGTGAAGACGCGCTAGCGGGAGGAAATGAGCAGTTCTTC.

The chain links TRBV11-3 to TRBJ2-3; D gene unclear. Germline V gene data show CDR1 as SGHNT and CDR2 as YENEEA. The CDR3 is made up of 13 amino acids. Trimming took off 1 base at V and 6 bases at J, with 8 bases between the two ends. The CDR3 region has the DNA TGTGCCAGCAGCTTAGCCAAAGGGGATACGCAGTATTTT. Its translation: CASSLAKGDTQYF.

J is TRBJ1-5 and V is TRBV12-3 or TRBV12-4; no clear D. The CDR3 extends over 13 amino acids. V was shortened by 6 bases and J by 2 bases, with 8 bases between the two germline ends. The DNA of the CDR3 is TGTGCCAGCAGGGACGCGGGCAATCAGCCCCAGCATTTT. Protein sequence: CASRDAGNQPQHF.

The chain combines TRBV13 with TRBJ2-7; D is possibly TRBD1 (5 bases). V shed 3 bases and J shed 2 bases, with 8 bases lying between them. This CDR3 region has 13 residues. In germline, CDR1 is PRHDT, CDR2 FYEKMQ (reference sequence). CDR3 loop: CASSFNRPYEQYF. The CDR3 DNA reads TGTGCCAGCAGCTTTAACAGGCCCTACGAGCAGTACTTC.

This clonotype was counted only a few times. The genes are TRBV11-1 and TRBJ2-1, with D possibly TRBD1 on 6 matching bases. CDR1 and CDR2 from the germline V gene are SGHAT and FQDESV (reference sequence). The germline V and J ends were trimmed by 7 bases and 7 bases, with 17 bases remaining between them. The length of the CDR3 is 14 residues. CDR3 sequence (DNA): TGTGCCAGCACCTGGAGAGGGCAGGGGAATGAGCAGTTCTTC. This encodes CASTWRGQGNEQFF.

The chain combines TRBV4-1 with TRBJ1-1, with unresolved D. V lost 4 bases and J lost 1, with 13 bases in between. This CDR3 region has 15 residues. Per germline, CDR1 MGHRA and CDR2 YSYEKL. The CDR3 sequence is CASSPQTLQNTEAFF. The DNA of the CDR3 is TGCGCCAGCAGCCCCCAAACCTTACAGAACACTGAAGCTTTCTTT.

CDR3 sequence: CASSVQGGDAQHF. The CDR3 bases are TGTGCCAGCTCAGTACAGGGGGGAGATGCCCAGCATTTT. The chain has TRBV18 and TRBJ1-5, with TRBD1 identical over 8 bases. This CDR3 has 13 residues. Trimming cost V 5 bases and J 11 bases; bases outside gene matches: 8. The germline V gene has CDR1 KGHSH and CDR2 LQKENI.

A few counts support this clonotype. The chain is built from TRBV28 and TRBJ1-1; 7 positions agree with TRBD1. Germline-derived CDR1 and CDR2 are MDHEN and SYDVKM. The trim removed 5 bases at V and 1 base at J, leaving 10 bases unmatched. The CDR3 consists of 16 residues. CDR3 coding DNA: TGTGCCAGCAGTCCGGGGACAGAAAGAAGGAACACTGAAGCTTTCTTT. This encodes CASSPGTERRNTEAFF.

CDR3 DNA: TGCAGTGCTCACAAAGGGGAGACCCAGTACTTC. Its translation is CSAHKGETQYF. The chain uses TRBV20-1 and TRBJ2-5; D not certain. The germline CDR1 and CDR2 sequences are DFQATT and SNEGSKA (reference sequence). Trimming stripped 5 bases from V and 5 bases from J, with 9 bases between. This CDR3 comprises 11 residues.

The chain combines TRBV9 with TRBJ1-2, with TRBD1 matching 9 bases. Germline CDR1 SGDLS, CDR2 YYNGEE. V trimming: 0 bases; J trimming: 2 bases; junction bases outside the gene matches: 8. The CDR3 loop spans 17 amino acids. The CDR3 region has the DNA TGTGCCAGCAGCGTAGATGTACAGGGGGCGCGGAACTATGGCTACACCTTC. Amino acids: CASSVDVQGARNYGYTF.

J is TRBJ1-2 and V is TRBV27; D is possibly TRBD1 (6 bases). The germline V gene encodes CDR1 MNHEY and CDR2 SMNVEV (reference sequence). The V end was cut by 6 bases, the J end by 4 bases, with 9 bases between. CDR3 length equals 12 residues. CDR3 loop: CASSSGAYGYTF. CDR3 DNA sequence: TGTGCCAGCAGCTCAGGGGCCTATGGCTACACCTTC.

This clonotype was found a few times. The chain recombines TRBV5-1 with TRBJ2-6; D is unclear. Trimming took off 0 bases at V and 0 bases at J, with 10 bases between the two ends. The CDR3 has 17 amino acids. Germline V gene sequence: CDR1 SGHRS, CDR2 YFSETQ. Here the CDR3 reads CASSLGRPSSGANVLTF. The DNA for the CDR3 is TGCGCCAGCAGCTTGGGACGGCCCAGCTCTGGGGCCAACGTCCTGACTTTC.

This clonotype turned up a few times. The gene calls are TRBV5-1 and TRBJ2-2, with TRBD2 matching over 9 bases. The V and J ends lost 1 base and 7 bases, in that order; junction bases with no gene match: 11. Germline V CDR1 and CDR2: SGHRS, YFSETQ. The CDR3 totals 17 residues. CDR3 sequence: CASSLWLTGLASGELFF. The CDR3 DNA reads as TGCGCCAGCAGCTTGTGGCTGACAGGACTAGCGAGCGGGGAGCTGTTTTTT.

The rearrangement joins TRBV29-1 to TRBJ2-7; TRBD1 might be the D (5 bases). Germline V gene sequence: CDR1 SQVTM, CDR2 ANQGSEA. The CDR3 sequence is 12 residues long. Deletions cut 7 bases from V and 6 bases from J, with 16 bases between. This CDR3 reads CSAGPPQGEQYF. The CDR3 DNA reads as TGCAGCGCAGGGCCTCCCCAAGGCGAGCAGTACTTC.

This clonotype was seen many times. The J gene is TRBJ1-1, the V gene TRBV7-3; 9 bases map to TRBD1. CDR1 and CDR2 (germline): SGHTA, FQGTGA. This CDR3 is 14 amino acids long. J lost 4 bases, V lost 4 bases, and 4 bases had no gene match. The CDR3 reads CASSSRDRATEAFF. CDR3 sequence (DNA): TGTGCCAGCAGCTCTCGGGACAGGGCCACTGAAGCTTTCTTT.

The genes are TRBV18 and TRBJ1-2; D is unresolved. The CDR3 is made up of 12 amino acids. Germline V gene data show CDR1 as KGHSH and CDR2 as LQKENI. Between the trimmed V and J ends, which lost 2 bases and 5 bases, there was a span of 6 bases. CDR3: CASSPYGYGYTF. CDR3 sequence (DNA): TGTGCCAGCTCACCATACGGGTATGGCTACACCTTC.

The J gene is TRBJ2-3, the V gene TRBV20-1; D is uncertain. V dropped 0 bases and J dropped 0 bases, with 13 bases sitting between them. This CDR3 region has 16 residues. Germline loops: CDR1 DFQATT, CDR2 SNEGSKA (reference sequence). CDR3 sequence (DNA): TGCAGTGCTAGAGATGCGGTCGGGCGTAGCACAGATACGCAGTATTTT. Translated, it gives CSARDAVGRSTDTQYF.

This clonotype came up a few times. The rearrangement uses TRBV4-3 and TRBJ1-4, with 7 bases fitting TRBD1. CDR3 length equals 17 residues. The germline V gene has CDR1 LGHNA and CDR2 YSLEER. With V trimmed by 1 base and J by 2 bases, 7 bases remained unmatched. The CDR3 sequence is CASSQVAGGMTNEKLFF. CDR3 bases: TGCGCCAGCAGCCAAGTGGCAGGGGGGATGACTAATGAAAAACTGTTTTTT.

This clonotype was seen a handful of times. The chain recombines TRBV15 with TRBJ2-7; D perhaps matches TRBD1 (6 bases). The CDR3 extends over 14 amino acids. Trimming cost V 3 bases and J 3 bases, with 12 bases left between them. CDR1 and CDR2 from the germline V gene are LNHNV and YYDKDF (reference sequence). CDR3 residues: CATSRLGRGYEQYF. The CDR3 nucleotides are TGTGCCACCAGCAGGCTCGGCAGGGGCTACGAGCAGTACTTC.

This clonotype was observed many times. This chain uses TRBV20-1 with TRBJ2-1, with 13 positions matching TRBD2. From germline, CDR1 is DFQATT and CDR2 SNEGSKA (reference sequence). There are 17 residues in the CDR3. Trimming cost V 6 bases and J 0 bases; bases outside gene matches: 8. The CDR3 is CSAPGLAGFSSYNEQFF. The CDR3 DNA sequence: TGCAGTGCACCGGGACTAGCGGGGTTCAGCTCCTACAATGAGCAGTTCTTC.